These 18 T cell receptor beta chains were all obtained from the same sample, sequenced in a study of monozygotic twins with inflammatory bowel disease. TCRdb re-analyzed the 5' RACE reads; it lists each CDR3 protein once, without DNA. The sample features 440,000 or so distinct CDR3 sequences, with around 2.4% in its top ten. The sample was blood. Receptor source: a human donor with ulcerative colitis or Crohn's disease, or a healthy co-twin of an affected twin (not recorded which).

The chain links TRBV29-1 to TRBJ1-2; lacking DNA, the TRBD1 call made by TCRdb goes unchecked. The length of the CDR3 is 15 residues. Germline V gene sequence: CDR1 SQVTM, CDR2 ANQGSEA. The CDR3 sequence is CSVEGIGTGNYGYTF.

The rearrangement joins TRBV6-5 to TRBJ2-7; TCRdb gives TRBD1 as the D gene, but with no DNA this cannot be confirmed. The CDR3 loop spans 16 amino acids. CDR1 is MNHEY, CDR2 SVGAGI, per germline. CDR3 in amino acids: CASSSPQGAHPGEQYF.

The rearrangement uses TRBV4-3 and TRBJ2-2; TCRdb outputs TRBD2, but without DNA this stays unchecked. Germline V gene data show CDR1 as LGHNA and CDR2 as YSLEER. The CDR3 is 16 residues long. CDR3 residues: CASSQGLAGHTGELFF.

The CDR3 region is CSACPGLASNEQFF. The V and J genes are TRBV20-1 and TRBJ2-1; TCRdb outputs TRBD2, but without DNA this stays unchecked. From germline, CDR1 is DFQATT and CDR2 SNEGSKA (reference sequence). This CDR3 is 14 amino acids long.

This chain connects TRBV5-1 to TRBJ1-3; with no DNA, the TCRdb D assignment of TRBD1 cannot be verified. The length of the CDR3 is 15 residues. CDR1 is SGHRS, CDR2 YFSETQ, per germline. The CDR3 loop is CASAGEGYSGNTIYF.

The rearrangement links TRBV18 to TRBJ2-7; TCRdb indicates TRBD1, and absent DNA this call remains unverified. CDR1 and CDR2 (germline): KGHSH, LQKENI. The CDR3 covers 13 residues. CDR3 loop: CASSNQGQGEQYF. The whole variable domain, remainder taken from reference TRBV18 and TRBJ2-7, is NAGVMQNPRHLVRRRGQEARLRCSPMKGHSHVYWYRQLPEEGLKFMVYLQKENIIDESGMPKERFSAEFPKEGPSILRIQQVVRGDSAAYFCASSNQGQGEQYFGPGTRLTVT.

V and J are TRBV6-2 or TRBV6-3 and TRBJ2-3; without DNA, the TCRdb call of TRBD2 cannot be checked. The CDR3 consists of 19 residues. Germline loops: CDR1 MNHEY, CDR2 SVGEGT. CDR3 residues: CASSYSILSSGRSTDTQYF.

The CDR3 is CSALDRGAPYEQYF. The rearrangement uses TRBV20-1 and TRBJ2-7; TCRdb returns TRBD1, unconfirmable since there is no DNA. The CDR3 has 14 residues. The germline gives CDR1 DFQATT, CDR2 SNEGSKA (reference sequence).

J is TRBJ2-2 and V is TRBV25-1; without DNA, the TCRdb call of TRBD2 cannot be checked. CDR1 is MGHDK, CDR2 SYGVNS, per germline. This CDR3 comprises 15 residues. CDR3 amino acids: CASSAGLARTGELFF.

The chain employs TRBV7-2 and TRBJ2-5; TCRdb reports TRBD1, a call that lacks DNA to check it against. The CDR3 runs to 14 residues. CDR1 is SGHTA, CDR2 FQGNSA, per germline. The CDR3 is CASSPQTGRETQYF.

The gene calls are TRBV9 and TRBJ2-7. Germline-derived CDR1 and CDR2 are SGDLS and YYNGEE. This CDR3 has 16 residues. The CDR3 loop is CASSASIKTRSYEQYF.

The CDR3 loop is CASSRGALTDTQYF. V is TRBV4-1 and J is TRBJ2-3; TCRdb's assignment of TRBD1 cannot be checked, as there is no DNA. CDR3 length: 14 residues. Looked up from germline, CDR1 is MGHRA and CDR2 is YSYEKL.

This sequence joins TRBV18 and TRBJ2-5. This CDR3 comprises 13 residues. The germline gives CDR1 KGHSH, CDR2 LQKENI. This chain's CDR3 is CASSPLLGETQYF.

V usage is TRBV7-9 and J usage is TRBJ2-1; TCRdb calls TRBD1, which cannot be checked without DNA. Germline CDR1 and CDR2: SEHNR and FQNEAQ (reference sequence). The CDR3 runs 12 residues. This CDR3 is CASGGGTNEQFF.

The V gene is TRBV6-1, the J gene TRBJ2-7; TCRdb's D call, TRBD1, is unchecked because there is no DNA. Germline CDR1 and CDR2: MNHNS and SASEGT. The CDR3 contains 14 residues. The CDR3 is CACQRQFSSYEQYF.

The rearrangement joins TRBV5-1 to TRBJ2-4; TCRdb returns TRBD1, unconfirmable since there is no DNA. CDR3 length: 16 residues. Germline CDR1 SGHRS, CDR2 YFSETQ. The CDR3 here is CASSLRQGIAKNIQYF.

V and J are TRBV7-9 and TRBJ1-2; TCRdb calls TRBD1, which cannot be checked without DNA. CDR1 is SEHNR, CDR2 FQNEAQ, per germline (reference sequence). The CDR3 runs 11 residues. The CDR3 sequence is CASSVGTELTF.

The rearrangement uses TRBV19 and TRBJ1-5; with no DNA, the TCRdb D assignment of TRBD1 cannot be verified. This CDR3 has 17 amino acids. Germline V CDR1 and CDR2: LNHDA, SQIVND (reference sequence). The CDR3 reads CASSNMRDDGSNQPQHF.